By its share, the clone carrying this TCR beta chain is medium-sized. The sample originates from a study of blood T cell repertoires in COVID-19. The CDR3 has 16 amino acids. Germline V gene lookup returns CDR1 SGDLS and CDR2 YYNGEE. V was clipped by 4 bases and J by 0 bases; unmatched bases: 6. Only in-frame clones appear in the TCRdb table, and some are missing; sequencing was by immunoSEQ multiplex PCR. The sample holds roughly 60,000 clones, around 83% seen once. The clonotype comes from a human donor in a cohort sampled during active or convalescent COVID-19. Sequenced sample: peripheral blood. The rearrangement links TRBV9 to TRBJ2-7; 11 bases are a match to TRBD2. The CDR3 reads CASSTSGGFTSYEQYF. Written as DNA, the CDR3 is TGTGCCAGCAGCACTAGCGGGGGCTTTACCTCCTACGAGCAGTACTTC. The variable domain in full, completed from reference TRBV9 and TRBJ2-7, reads DSGVTQTPKHLITATGQRVTLRCSPRSGDLSVYWYQQSLDQGLQFLIQYYNGEERAKGNILERFSAQQFPDLHSELNLSSLELGDSALYFCASSTSGGFTSYEQYFGPGTRLTVT.